This T cell receptor (beta chain) emerged from a study of CD8 T cells in Susac syndrome. Per the germline V gene, CDR1 is DFQATT and CDR2 is SNEGSKA (reference sequence). The ends were cut back, 6 bases at V and 3 bases at J, with 11 bases in the middle. This CDR3 region has 12 residues. From blood CD8+ and CD4+ T cells, the TCR beta chain was sequenced. TEMRA cells were FACS-enriched, with CD8+ and CD4+ T cells isolated negatively. An amount of RNA that ranged from 0.5 to 1 ug was reverse transcribed with random hexamers. TCRdb recomputed calls from the immunoSEQ multiplex PCR reads with MiXCR, one row per CDR3 protein. The sample has 150,000 to 200,000 distinct CDR3 sequences, just under 95% seen once.

The sequence derives from a human donor in good health. V is TRBV20-1 and J is TRBJ2-5, with D tentatively TRBD2 (6 bases). Sequences were obtained from CD4+ T cells from PBMCs. The chain's CDR3 is CSAAGGKETQYF. The CDR3 DNA is TGCAGTGCCGCCGGGGGTAAAGAGACCCAGTACTTC.